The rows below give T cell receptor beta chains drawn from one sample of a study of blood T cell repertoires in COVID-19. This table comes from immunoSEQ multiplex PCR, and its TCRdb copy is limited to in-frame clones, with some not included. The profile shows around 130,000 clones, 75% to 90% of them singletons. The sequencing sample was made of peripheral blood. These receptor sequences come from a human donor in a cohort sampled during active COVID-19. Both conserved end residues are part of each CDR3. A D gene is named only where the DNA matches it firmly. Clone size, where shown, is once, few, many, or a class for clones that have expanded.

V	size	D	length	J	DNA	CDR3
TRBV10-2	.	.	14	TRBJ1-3	TGCGCCAGCAGTGAGACGAGCTCTGGAAACACCATATATTTT	CASSETSSGNTIYF
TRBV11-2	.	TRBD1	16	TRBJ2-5	TGTGCCAGCAGTTCACAGGGGGCGGCAGCCATGGAGACCCAGTACTTC	CASSSQGAAAMETQYF
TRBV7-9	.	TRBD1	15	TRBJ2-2	TGTGCCAGCAGCTTAATAGGGGGCCCCACCGGGGAGCTGTTTTTT	CASSLIGGPTGELFF
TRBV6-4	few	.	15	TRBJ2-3	TGTGCCAGCAGTGAAGTCCCGGGGGGCACAGATACGCAGTATTTT	CASSEVPGGTDTQYF
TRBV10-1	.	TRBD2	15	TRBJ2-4	TGCGCCAGCAGTGAGTCTAGGAGCGGGAGTGGGGGTCAGTACTTC	CASSESRSGSGGQYF
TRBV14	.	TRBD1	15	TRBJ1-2	TGTGCCAGCAGCTTCCGGGACAGGGCTTCGTATGGCTACACCTTC	CASSFRDRASYGYTF
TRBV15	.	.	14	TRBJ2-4	TGTGCCACCAGCAGCGTTCCGGGAAAAAACATTCAGTACTTC	CATSSVPGKNIQYF
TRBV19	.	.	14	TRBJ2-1	TGTGCCAGTAGTTTACAAAGACCCCTAGCCGAGCAGTTCTTC	CASSLQRPLAEQFF
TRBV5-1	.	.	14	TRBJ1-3	TGCGCCAGCCAACAGGGTTCCTCTGGAAACACCATATATTTT	CASQQGSSGNTIYF
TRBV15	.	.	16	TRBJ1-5	TGTGCCACCAGCAGAGAGATTGCGGGTAGCAATCAGCCCCAGCATTTT	CATSREIAGSNQPQHF
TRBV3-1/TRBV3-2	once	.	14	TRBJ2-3	TGTGCCAGCAGCCAACGGGTCCGGACAGATACGCAGTATTTT	CASSQRVRTDTQYF
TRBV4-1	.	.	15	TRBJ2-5	TGCGCCAGCAGCCAAGTTAGCGGACCTCAAGAGACCCAGTACTTC	CASSQVSGPQETQYF
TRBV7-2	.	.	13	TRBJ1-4	TGTGCCAGCAGCTGGAACAGGGATGAAAAACTGTTTTTT	CASSWNRDEKLFF
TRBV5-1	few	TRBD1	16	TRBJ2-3	TGCGCCAGCAGCACCGGACAGGGGCAGAGCACAGATACGCAGTATTTT	CASSTGQGQSTDTQYF
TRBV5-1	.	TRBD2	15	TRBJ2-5	TGCGCCAGCAGCTTGTTAGCGGGGTGGCAAGAGACCCAGTACTTC	CASSLLAGWQETQYF
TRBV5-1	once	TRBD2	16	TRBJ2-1	TGCGCCAGCAGCCGCGACGGACTAGCGGCCTACAATGAGCAGTTCTTC	CASSRDGLAAYNEQFF
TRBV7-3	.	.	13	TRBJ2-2	TGTGCCAGCAGCTTTATCAGGACCGGGGAGCTGTTTTTT	CASSFIRTGELFF
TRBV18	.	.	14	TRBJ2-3	TGTGCCAGCTCACCATTTTATAGCACAGATACGCAGTATTTT	CASSPFYSTDTQYF
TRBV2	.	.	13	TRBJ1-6	TGTGCCAGCAGCACCAACTTGTTTTCACCCCTCCACTTT	CASSTNLFSPLHF
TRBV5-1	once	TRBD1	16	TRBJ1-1	TGCGCCAGCAGCCTCGGGACAGGGGGAATGAACACTGAAGCTTTCTTT	CASSLGTGGMNTEAFF
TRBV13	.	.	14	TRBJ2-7	TGTGCCAGCAGCTTATACGGGGACACCTACGAGCAGTACTTC	CASSLYGDTYEQYF
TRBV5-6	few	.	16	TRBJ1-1	TGTGCCAGCAGCTTGGACAGGGTTGGGTTAGGCACTGAAGCTTTCTTT	CASSLDRVGLGTEAFF